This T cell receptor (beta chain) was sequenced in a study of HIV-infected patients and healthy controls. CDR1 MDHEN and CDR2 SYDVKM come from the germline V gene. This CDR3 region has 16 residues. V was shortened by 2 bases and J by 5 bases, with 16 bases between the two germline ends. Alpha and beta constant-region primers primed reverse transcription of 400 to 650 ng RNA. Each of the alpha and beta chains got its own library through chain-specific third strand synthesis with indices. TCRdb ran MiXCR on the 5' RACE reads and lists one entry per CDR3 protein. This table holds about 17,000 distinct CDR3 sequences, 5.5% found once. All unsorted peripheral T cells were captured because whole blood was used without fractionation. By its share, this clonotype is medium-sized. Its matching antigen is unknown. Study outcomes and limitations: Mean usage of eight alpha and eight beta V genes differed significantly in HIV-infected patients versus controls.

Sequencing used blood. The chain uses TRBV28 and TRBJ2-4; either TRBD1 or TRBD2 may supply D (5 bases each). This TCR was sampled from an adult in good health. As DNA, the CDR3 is TGTGCCAGCAGTTTACCCCCTCGGGGCATCGAAAACATTCAGTACTTC. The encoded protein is CASSLPPRGIENIQYF.